This T cell receptor beta chain was documented in a study of T cells in Graves' hyperthyroidism and ophthalmopathy. About the research overall: Peripheral blood specimens were obtained at initial diagnosis, prior to any treatment. Study findings and constraints: Expanded thyroid clonotypes (above 0.001) were mostly also found in blood.

Diagnoses rested on clinical symptoms, serum thyroxine and TRAb, thyroid ultrasound and orbital computed tomography. Fresh peripheral blood, about 9.6 ml, yielded the PBMCs. V was pared by 9 bases and J by 0 bases, with 12 bases between. Germline V CDR1 and CDR2: MNHNS, SASEGT. The CDR3 is 13 amino acids. This clonotype was detected many times. No antigen is known for it. TCR beta CDR3 regions were amplified from RNA transcripts. TCR CDR3 regions were first amplified by RT-PCR with HTBI primers. TCRdb reprocessed the multiplex PCR reads with MiXCR, giving one entry per CDR3 protein. This table has 35,000 to 45,000 distinct CDR3 sequences, about 50% appearing once.

The chain has TRBV6-1 and TRBJ2-7; D possibly corresponds to TRBD2 (5 bases). The sample consisted of blood. This sequence originates from a woman aged 45-59 years with Graves' hyperthyroidism that later progressed to Graves' ophthalmopathy. The CDR3 here is CASTRDFSYEQYF. CDR3 bases: TGTGCCAGTACTCGGGATTTCTCCTACGAGCAGTACTTC.